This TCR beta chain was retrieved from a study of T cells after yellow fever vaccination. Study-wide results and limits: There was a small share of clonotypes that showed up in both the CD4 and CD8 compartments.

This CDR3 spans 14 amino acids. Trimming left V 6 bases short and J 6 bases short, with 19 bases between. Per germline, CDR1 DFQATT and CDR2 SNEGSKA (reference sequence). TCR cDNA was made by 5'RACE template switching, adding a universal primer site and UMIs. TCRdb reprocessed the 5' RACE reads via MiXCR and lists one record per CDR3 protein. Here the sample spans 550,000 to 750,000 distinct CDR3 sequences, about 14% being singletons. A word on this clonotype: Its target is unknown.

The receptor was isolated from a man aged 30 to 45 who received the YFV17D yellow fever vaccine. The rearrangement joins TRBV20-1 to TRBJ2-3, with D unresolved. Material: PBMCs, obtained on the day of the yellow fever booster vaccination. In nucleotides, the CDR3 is TGCAGTGCCCCTCACCGGCTGACTTCTGATACGCAGTATTTT. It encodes CSAPHRLTSDTQYF.